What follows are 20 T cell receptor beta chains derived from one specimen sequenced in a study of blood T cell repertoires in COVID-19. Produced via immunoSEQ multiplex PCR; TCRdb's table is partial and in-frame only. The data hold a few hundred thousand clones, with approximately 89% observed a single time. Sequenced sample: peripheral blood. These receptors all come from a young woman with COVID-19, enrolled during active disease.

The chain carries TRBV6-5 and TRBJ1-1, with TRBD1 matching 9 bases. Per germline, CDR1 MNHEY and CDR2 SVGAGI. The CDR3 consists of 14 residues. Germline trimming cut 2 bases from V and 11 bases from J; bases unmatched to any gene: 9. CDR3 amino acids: CASSYPAGQGRAFF. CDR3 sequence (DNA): TGTGCCAGCAGTTACCCGGCGGGACAGGGACGGGCTTTCTTT.

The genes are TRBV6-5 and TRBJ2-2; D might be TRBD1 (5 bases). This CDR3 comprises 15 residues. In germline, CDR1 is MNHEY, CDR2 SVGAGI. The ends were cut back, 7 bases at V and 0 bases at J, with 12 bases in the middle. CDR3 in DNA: TGTGCCAGCAAGAGGCAGGGATCGAACACCGGGGAGCTGTTTTTT. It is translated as CASKRQGSNTGELFF.

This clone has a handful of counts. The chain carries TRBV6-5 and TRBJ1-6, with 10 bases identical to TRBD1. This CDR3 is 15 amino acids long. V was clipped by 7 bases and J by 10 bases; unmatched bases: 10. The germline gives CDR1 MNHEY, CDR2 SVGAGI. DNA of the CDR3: TGTGCCAGCAACAGGCGACAGGGGGCGCGGTCACCCCTCCACTTT. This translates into CASNRRQGARSPLHF.

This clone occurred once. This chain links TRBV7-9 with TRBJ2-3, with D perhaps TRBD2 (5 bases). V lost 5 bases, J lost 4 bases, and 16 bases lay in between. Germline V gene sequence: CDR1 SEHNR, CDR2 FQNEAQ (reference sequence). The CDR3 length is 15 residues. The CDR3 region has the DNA TGTGCCAGCAGCCTCCCGGACTTAGGCGCAGATACGCAGTATTTT. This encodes CASSLPDLGADTQYF.

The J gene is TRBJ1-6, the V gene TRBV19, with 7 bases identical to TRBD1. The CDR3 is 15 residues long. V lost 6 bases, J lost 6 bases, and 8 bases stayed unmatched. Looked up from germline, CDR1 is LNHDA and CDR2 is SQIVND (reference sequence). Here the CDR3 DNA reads TGTGCCAGTAGGTCCCCGGGACAGTTTAATTCACCCCTCCACTTT. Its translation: CASRSPGQFNSPLHF.

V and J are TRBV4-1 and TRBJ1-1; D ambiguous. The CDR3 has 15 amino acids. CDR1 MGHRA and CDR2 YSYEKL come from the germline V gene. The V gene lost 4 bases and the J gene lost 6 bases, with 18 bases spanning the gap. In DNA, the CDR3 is TGCGCCAGCAGCCCCTATGGCTCAGGATTGGCTGAAGCTTTCTTT. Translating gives CASSPYGSGLAEAFF.

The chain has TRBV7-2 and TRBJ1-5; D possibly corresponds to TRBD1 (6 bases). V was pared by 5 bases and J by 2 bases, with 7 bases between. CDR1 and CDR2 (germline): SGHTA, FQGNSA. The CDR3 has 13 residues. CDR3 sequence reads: CASSRQGNQPQHF. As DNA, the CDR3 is TGTGCCAGCAGCCGACAGGGCAATCAGCCCCAGCATTTT.

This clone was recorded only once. CDR3 sequence reads: CASSFDAGKGNTIYF. DNA for the CDR3: TGCGCCAGCAGCTTCGACGCAGGAAAAGGAAACACCATATATTTT. The rearrangement links TRBV5-1 to TRBJ1-3; D is undetermined. Trimming took off 2 bases at V and 4 bases at J, with 13 bases between the two ends. The CDR3 runs 15 residues. Germline V CDR1 and CDR2: SGHRS, YFSETQ.

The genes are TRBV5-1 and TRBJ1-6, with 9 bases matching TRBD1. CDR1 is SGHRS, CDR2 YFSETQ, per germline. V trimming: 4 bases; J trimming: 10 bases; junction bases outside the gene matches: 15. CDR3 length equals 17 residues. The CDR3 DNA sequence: TGCGCCAGCAGCGGGACCGGGACAGGGAGTGGGGGGTCACCCCTCCACTTT. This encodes CASSGTGTGSGGSPLHF.

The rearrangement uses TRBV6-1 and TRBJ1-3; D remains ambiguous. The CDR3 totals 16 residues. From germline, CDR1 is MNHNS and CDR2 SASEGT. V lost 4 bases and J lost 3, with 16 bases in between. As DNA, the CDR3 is TGTGCCAGCAGTGCCAGTCCGGGGAGGATTGGAAACACCATATATTTT. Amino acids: CASSASPGRIGNTIYF.

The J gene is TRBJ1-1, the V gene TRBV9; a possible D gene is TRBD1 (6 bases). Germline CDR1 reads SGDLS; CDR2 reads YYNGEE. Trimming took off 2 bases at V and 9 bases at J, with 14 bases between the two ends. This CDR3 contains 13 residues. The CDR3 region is CASSVGQLTQAFF. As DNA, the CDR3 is TGTGCCAGCAGCGTTGGACAGCTTACCCAAGCTTTCTTT. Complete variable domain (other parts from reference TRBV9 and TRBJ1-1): DSGVTQTPKHLITATGQRVTLRCSPRSGDLSVYWYQQSLDQGLQFLIQYYNGEERAKGNILERFSAQQFPDLHSELNLSSLELGDSALYFCASSVGQLTQAFFGQGTRLTVV.

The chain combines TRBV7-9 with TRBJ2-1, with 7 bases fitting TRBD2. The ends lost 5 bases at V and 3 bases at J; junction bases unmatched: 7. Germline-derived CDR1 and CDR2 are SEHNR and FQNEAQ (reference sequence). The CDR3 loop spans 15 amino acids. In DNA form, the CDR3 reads TGTGCCAGCAGCAGCGGGACTACCATCTACAATGAGCAGTTCTTC. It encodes CASSSGTTIYNEQFF. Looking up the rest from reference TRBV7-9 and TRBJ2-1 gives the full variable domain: DTGVSQNPRHKITKRGQNVTFRCDPISEHNRLYWYRQTLGQGPEFLTYFQNEAQLEKSRLLSDRFSAERPKGSFSTLEIQRTEQGDSAMYLCASSSGTTIYNEQFFGPGTRLTVL.

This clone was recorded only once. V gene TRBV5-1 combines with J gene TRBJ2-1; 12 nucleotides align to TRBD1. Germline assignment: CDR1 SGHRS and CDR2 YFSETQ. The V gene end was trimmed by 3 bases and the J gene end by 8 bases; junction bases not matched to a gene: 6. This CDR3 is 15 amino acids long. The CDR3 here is CASSSGQGAGDEQFF. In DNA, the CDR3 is TGCGCCAGCAGCTCGGGACAGGGGGCTGGGGATGAGCAGTTCTTC.

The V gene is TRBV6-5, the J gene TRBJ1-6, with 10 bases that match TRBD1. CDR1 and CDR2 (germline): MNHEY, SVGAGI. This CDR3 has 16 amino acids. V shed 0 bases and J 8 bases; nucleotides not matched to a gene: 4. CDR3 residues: CASSYSRTGGDSPLHF. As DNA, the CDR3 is TGTGCCAGCAGTTACTCCCGGACAGGGGGAGATTCACCCCTCCACTTT.

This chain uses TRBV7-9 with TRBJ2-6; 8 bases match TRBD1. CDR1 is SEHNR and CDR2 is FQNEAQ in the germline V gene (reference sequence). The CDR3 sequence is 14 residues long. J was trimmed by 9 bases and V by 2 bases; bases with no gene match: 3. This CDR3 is CASSLIGTGNVLTF. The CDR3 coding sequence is TGTGCCAGCAGCTTAATTGGGACAGGCAACGTCCTGACTTTC. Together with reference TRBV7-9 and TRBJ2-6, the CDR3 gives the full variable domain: DTGVSQNPRHKITKRGQNVTFRCDPISEHNRLYWYRQTLGQGPEFLTYFQNEAQLEKSRLLSDRFSAERPKGSFSTLEIQRTEQGDSAMYLCASSLIGTGNVLTFGAGSRLTVL.

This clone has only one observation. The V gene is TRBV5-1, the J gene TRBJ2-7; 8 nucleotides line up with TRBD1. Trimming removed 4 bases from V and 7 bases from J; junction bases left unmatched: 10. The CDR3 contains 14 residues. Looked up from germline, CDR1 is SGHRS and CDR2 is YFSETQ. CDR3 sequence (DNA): TGCGCCAGCAGCCCAAGGACAGGGACCAAAGAGCAGTACTTC. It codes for CASSPRTGTKEQYF.

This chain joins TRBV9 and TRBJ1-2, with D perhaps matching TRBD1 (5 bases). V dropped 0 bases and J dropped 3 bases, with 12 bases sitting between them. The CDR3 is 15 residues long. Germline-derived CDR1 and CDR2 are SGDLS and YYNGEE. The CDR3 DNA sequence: TGTGCCAGCAGCGTAGGGGTAGGGGCGGACTATGGCTACACCTTC. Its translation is CASSVGVGADYGYTF.

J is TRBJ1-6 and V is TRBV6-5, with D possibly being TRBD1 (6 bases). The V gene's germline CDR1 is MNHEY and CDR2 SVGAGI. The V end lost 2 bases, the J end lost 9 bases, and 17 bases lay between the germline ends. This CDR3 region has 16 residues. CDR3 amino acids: CASSYQTGTIGSPLHF. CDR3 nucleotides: TGTGCCAGCAGTTACCAGACAGGAACCATCGGTTCACCCCTCCACTTT.

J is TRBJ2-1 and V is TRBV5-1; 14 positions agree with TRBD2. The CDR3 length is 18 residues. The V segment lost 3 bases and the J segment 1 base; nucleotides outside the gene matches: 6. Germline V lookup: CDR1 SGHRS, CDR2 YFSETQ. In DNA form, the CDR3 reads TGCGCCAGCAGCTCCGGGACTAGCGGGGGAAGGTCCTACAATGAGCAGTTCTTC. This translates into CASSSGTSGGRSYNEQFF.

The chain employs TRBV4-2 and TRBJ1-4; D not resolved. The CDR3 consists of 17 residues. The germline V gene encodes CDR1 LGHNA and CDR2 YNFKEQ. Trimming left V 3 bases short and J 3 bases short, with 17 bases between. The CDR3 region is CASSQIPSGFSNEKLFF. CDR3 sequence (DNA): TGTGCCAGCAGCCAGATACCTTCCGGGTTCTCTAATGAAAAACTGTTTTTT.